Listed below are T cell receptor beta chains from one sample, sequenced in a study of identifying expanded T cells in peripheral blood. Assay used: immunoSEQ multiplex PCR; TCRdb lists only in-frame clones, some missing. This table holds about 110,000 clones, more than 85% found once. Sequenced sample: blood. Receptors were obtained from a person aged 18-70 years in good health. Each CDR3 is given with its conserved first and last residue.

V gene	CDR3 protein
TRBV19	CASSIVWDTEAFF
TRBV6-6	CASSYRDRMNYGYTF
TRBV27	CASSFYSGGGTDTQYF
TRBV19	CASSISLVAEAFF
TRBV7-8	CASSLVDRLAQETQYF
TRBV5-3	CARSSGYSNQPQHF
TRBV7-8	CASSLQGMGNQPQHF
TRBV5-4	CASTPRGRANQETQYF
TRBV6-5	CASSKHRVRASPLHF
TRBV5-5	CASRISTGLLF
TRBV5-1	CASSLVVETGNQYF
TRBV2	CATQAQVQETQYF
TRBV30	CAWSVGVGVRDDEQFF
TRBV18	CASSLSAFRPPGNTIYF
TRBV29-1	CSARGQTGRFYEQYF
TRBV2	CASSLRAGAGGSTDTQYF
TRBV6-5	CASSVTGANTGELFF
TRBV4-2	CASSQDREPHDTQYF
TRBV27	CASGGLTGTAHIRTQYF
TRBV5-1	CASSQTSDSYNEQFF
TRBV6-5	CASSEQPGTETQYF
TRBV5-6	CASSLKDRETQYF
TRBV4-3	CASSQEGGGVGTSGNTIYF
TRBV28	CASSPPRNTEAFF
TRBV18	CASSGPDGLPSGNIQYF
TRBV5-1	CASSWDSLSTEAFF